These 11 T cell receptor beta chains were sequenced from one sample in a study of shared clonotypes between healthy human individuals. Terminally differentiated effector memory CD45RA+ cells were excluded from the naive CD8 cells, which were CD45RO-negative and positively selected for CCR7. This table comes from immunoSEQ multiplex PCR, and its TCRdb copy is limited to in-frame clones, with some not included. The sample has more than 600,000 clones, about 90% seen once; the top ten hold approximately 25%. Material for sequencing was naive CD8+ T cells sorted from blood. The receptor source for this set is a man between 25 and 39 years old in good health.

This chain links TRBV19 with TRBJ2-3; 7 bases map to TRBD1. Germline CDR1 and CDR2: LNHDA and SQIVND (reference sequence). This CDR3 is 18 amino acids long. V was clipped by 9 bases and J by 1 base; unmatched bases: 19. Here the CDR3 reads CASTTGSSTGSRTDTQYF. CDR3 DNA sequence: TGTGCCAGCACCACGGGCTCTTCGACAGGGAGCCGCACAGATACGCAGTATTTT. Using reference TRBV19 and TRBJ2-3 for the parts outside the CDR3, the full variable domain is DGGITQSPKYLFRKEGQNVTLSCEQNLNHDAMYWYRQDPGQGLRLIYYSQIVNDFQKGDIAEGYSVSREKKESFPLTVTSAQKNPTAFYLCASTTGSSTGSRTDTQYFGPGTRLTVL.

The V and J genes are TRBV14 and TRBJ2-5; D tentatively reads TRBD1 or TRBD2 (5 bases each). V was trimmed by 0 bases and J by 3 bases, leaving 14 bases between them. This CDR3 contains 16 residues. Germline lookup yields CDR1 SGHDN and CDR2 FVKESK. The CDR3 DNA follows: TGTGCCAGCAGCCAAGAATCGGGGATGGGGGAAGAGACCCAGTACTTC. Its translation: CASSQESGMGEETQYF.

V gene TRBV28 combines with J gene TRBJ1-2; D might be TRBD1 (5 bases). The CDR3 contains 16 residues. Per germline, CDR1 MDHEN and CDR2 SYDVKM. The V and J ends lost 1 base and 5 bases respectively, with 17 bases between them. The CDR3 here is CASSLSSGGGVYGYTF. The CDR3 region has the DNA TGTGCCAGCAGTTTATCTTCCGGGGGAGGGGTGTATGGCTACACCTTC.

The chain uses TRBV6-1 and TRBJ2-7; no clear D. V was trimmed by 1 base and J by 6 bases, leaving 13 bases between them. The CDR3 consists of 14 residues. Germline loops: CDR1 MNHNS, CDR2 SASEGT. The CDR3 is CASSEGVSPSEQYF. The CDR3 nucleotides are TGTGCCAGCAGTGAAGGCGTGTCGCCCTCCGAGCAGTACTTC.

The CDR3 is CASRGLTGKPQETQYF. The CDR3 DNA is TGTGCCAGCAGAGGGCTTACAGGGAAACCACAAGAGACCCAGTACTTC. The chain joins TRBV6-6 to TRBJ2-5, with D maybe TRBD1 (6 bases). The CDR3 is 16 amino acids. Trimming pared 6 bases from V and 2 bases from J, leaving 19 bases between. CDR1 and CDR2 (germline): MNHNY, SVGAGI (reference sequence).

CDR3 protein: CASSVAAGTTDTQYF. CDR3 nucleotide sequence: TGTGCCAGCAGCGTAGCGGCAGGGACCACAGATACGCAGTATTTT. This sequence joins TRBV9 and TRBJ2-3; perhaps D is TRBD1 or TRBD2 (5 bases each). This CDR3 is built from 15 residues. Germline loops: CDR1 SGDLS, CDR2 YYNGEE. The V end was cut by 0 bases, the J end by 2 bases, with 10 bases between.

The gene calls are TRBV7-9 and TRBJ2-1, with TRBD1 matching 9 bases. V shed 10 bases, J shed 3 bases, and the junction held 10 bases outside the gene matches. The CDR3 consists of 15 residues. Germline-derived CDR1 and CDR2 are SEHNR and FQNEAQ (reference sequence). The CDR3 loop is CATRDRDRVYNEQFF. The CDR3 DNA reads TGTGCCACTCGAGATAGGGACAGGGTCTACAATGAGCAGTTCTTC.

As for this clone: One end of the junction does not line up with germline, which may come from a read error. The genes are TRBV7-7 and TRBJ2-1; D uncertain. The germline V gene has CDR1 SSHAT and CDR2 FNYEAQ (reference sequence). The length of the CDR3 is 15 residues. CDR3 nucleotide sequence: TGTGCTAGCAGCTTAGGACCCTCGACTGTCAATGAGCAGTTCTTC. Amino acid sequence: CASSLGPSTVNEQFF.

This clone came up once. This rearrangement joins TRBV7-9 to TRBJ2-7; 9 bases line up with TRBD1. Trimming removed 4 bases from V and 0 bases from J; junction bases left unmatched: 13. The CDR3 is 18 amino acids. The germline CDR1 and CDR2 sequences are SEHNR and FQNEAQ (reference sequence). The CDR3 nucleotides read TGTGCCAGCAGCTCGGCCTCCGGGACAGGGCGAACCTCCTACGAGCAGTACTTC. Translation gives CASSSASGTGRTSYEQYF.

V gene TRBV7-9 combines with J gene TRBJ2-2; TRBD1 aligns across 7 bases. Per germline, CDR1 SEHNR and CDR2 FQNEAQ (reference sequence). The ends lost 5 bases at V and 1 base at J; junction bases unmatched: 4. This CDR3 spans 15 amino acids. DNA of the CDR3: TGTGCCAGCAGCCCCCGGGACAGGAACACCGGGGAGCTGTTTTTT. Its translation: CASSPRDRNTGELFF.

V usage is TRBV6-6 and J usage is TRBJ2-7, with TRBD2 identical over 9 bases. CDR1 MNHNY and CDR2 SVGAGI come from the germline V gene (reference sequence). V shed 0 bases, J shed 3 bases, and the junction held 6 bases outside the gene matches. CDR3 length: 16 amino acids. Written as DNA, the CDR3 is TGTGCCAGCAGTTACTCGATCAGACTAGCGGACTACGAGCAGTACTTC. Protein product: CASSYSIRLADYEQYF.